Shown below are 7 T cell receptor beta chains from a single sample sequenced in a study of immune evolution from preneoplasia to lung adenocarcinoma. Repertoires were generated with immunoSEQ multiplex PCR, while TCRdb's copy carries only in-frame clones and drops some. The sample includes roughly 3,600 clones, around 50% of them seen just once. The sample consisted of FFPE normal lung tissue adjacent to the tumor. Receptors were obtained from a person aged 45 to 59 with lung adenocarcinoma.

The J gene is TRBJ2-7, the V gene TRBV4-1; possibly TRBD1 for D (6 bases). The CDR3 is 15 residues long. Trimming shortened V by 0 bases and J by 6 bases, and 15 bases separated the two germline ends. Germline-derived CDR1 and CDR2 are MGHRA and YSYEKL. This CDR3 reads CASSQDDNRVGEQYF. CDR3 nucleotide sequence: TGCGCCAGCAGCCAAGACGATAACAGGGTTGGCGAGCAGTACTTC.

The genes are TRBV28 and TRBJ1-2; D is uncertain. CDR1 is MDHEN and CDR2 is SYDVKM in the germline V gene. With 7 bases removed from V and 2 bases from J, the gap between germline ends came to 17 bases. CDR3 length: 15 residues. CDR3 sequence: CASKTWSIPNYGYTF. The CDR3 DNA sequence: TGTGCCAGCAAAACCTGGAGTATACCGAACTATGGCTACACCTTC.

V and J are TRBV7-9 and TRBJ1-2, with D maybe TRBD1 (6 bases). CDR3 length equals 15 residues. Trimming cost V 0 bases and J 6 bases, with 14 bases left between them. The germline CDR1 and CDR2 sequences are SEHNR and FQNEAQ (reference sequence). The CDR3 DNA reads as TGTGCCAGCAGCTTAGCTGCAGGGGAGGTTCATGGCTACACCTTC. It yields the protein CASSLAAGEVHGYTF.

This clone came up a few times. The rearrangement uses TRBV6-4 and TRBJ2-3; no clear D. Germline V gene lookup returns CDR1 MRHNA and CDR2 SNTAGT. The germline V and J ends were trimmed by 2 bases and 1 base, with 4 bases remaining between them. CDR3 length: 13 residues. In nucleotides, the CDR3 is TGTGCCAGCAGTGACAGGGGCACAGATACGCAGTATTTT. It yields the protein CASSDRGTDTQYF.

As to this clone: One end of the junction does not line up with germline, which may come from a read error. V usage is TRBV7-7 and J usage is TRBJ2-1, with 9 nucleotides matching TRBD1. CDR1 is SSHAT and CDR2 is FNYEAQ in the germline V gene (reference sequence). CDR3 length: 13 amino acids. The CDR3 DNA sequence: TGTGCTAGCAGCCTGGACAGGGGAAAGGAGCAGTTCTTC. Its protein product is CASSLDRGKEQFF.

The chain joins TRBV4-2 to TRBJ1-5; 7 nucleotides line up with TRBD1. The CDR3 length is 15 residues. Per the germline V gene, CDR1 is LGHNA and CDR2 is YNFKEQ. V trimming: 0 bases; J trimming: 6 bases; junction bases outside the gene matches: 5. The CDR3 here is CASSQDGQEGQPQHF. CDR3 nucleotides: TGTGCCAGCAGCCAAGACGGACAGGAAGGTCAGCCCCAGCATTTT.

This clone has only a few counts. The chain has TRBV7-8 and TRBJ2-7; 12 nucleotides agree with TRBD1. From germline, CDR1 is SGHVS and CDR2 FQNEAQ. V lost 5 bases and J lost 6; bases outside the gene matches: 5. The length of the CDR3 is 14 residues. In DNA, the CDR3 is TGTGCCAGCAGCCCGGGACAGGGGGCACGCGAGCAGTACTTC. It translates to CASSPGQGAREQYF.